The next 17 T cell receptor beta chains were all read from a single sample in a study of blood T cell repertoires in COVID-19. Sequencing was performed with immunoSEQ multiplex PCR; in TCRdb, only in-frame clones are kept and a portion is missing. This table holds about 200,000 clones, less than 85% found once. The sample taken for sequencing was peripheral blood. The receptor source for this set is a woman in her 70s with acute or convalescent COVID-19.

The rearrangement joins TRBV5-1 to TRBJ2-5; the D is unclear. V lost 3 bases to trimming and J lost 1 base, with 16 bases between them. CDR1 SGHRS and CDR2 YFSETQ come from the germline V gene. The CDR3 totals 16 residues. The CDR3 protein is CASSSRGVDLQETQYF. DNA of the CDR3: TGCGCCAGCAGCTCCCGAGGAGTAGATCTCCAAGAGACCCAGTACTTC.

This clone was observed a single time. V and J are TRBV19 and TRBJ1-1; tentatively, D is TRBD1 (6 bases). The CDR3 consists of 16 residues. The ends were cut back, 7 bases at V and 0 bases at J, with 18 bases in the middle. Germline values: CDR1 LNHDA, CDR2 SQIVND (reference sequence). The CDR3 nucleotides are TGTGCCAGTAAACCCAGGGGCCCCCTTATGAACACTGAAGCTTTCTTT. As protein: CASKPRGPLMNTEAFF.

The V gene is TRBV28, the J gene TRBJ2-7; D is uncertain. CDR3 length: 12 residues. Trimming shortened V by 7 bases and J by 0 bases, and 7 bases separated the two germline ends. Germline values: CDR1 MDHEN, CDR2 SYDVKM. The CDR3 reads CASNSGSYEQYF. For the CDR3, the DNA is TGTGCCAGCAACTCGGGCTCCTACGAGCAGTACTTC.

CDR3: CASSTPRGIKTQYF. The CDR3 coding sequence is TGTGCCAGCAGCACGCCTCGCGGGATAAAGACCCAGTACTTC. The V gene is TRBV7-6, the J gene TRBJ2-5; possible D gene TRBD2, 6 bases. Germline CDR1 SGHVS, CDR2 FNYEAQ. Trimming shortened V by 5 bases and J by 6 bases, and 16 bases separated the two germline ends. CDR3 size: 14 residues.

The chain combines TRBV28 with TRBJ1-5, with a tentative D call TRBD1 (6 bases). Germline values: CDR1 MDHEN, CDR2 SYDVKM. The ends were cut back, 7 bases at V and 6 bases at J, with 19 bases in the middle. The CDR3 has 15 amino acids. The CDR3 loop reads CASTLGAQGRQPQHF. The CDR3 DNA reads TGTGCCAGCACCCTTGGGGCTCAGGGGCGTCAGCCCCAGCATTTT. The variable domain in full, completed from reference TRBV28 and TRBJ1-5, reads DVKVTQSSRYLVKRTGEKVFLECVQDMDHENMFWYRQDPGLGLRLIYFSYDVKMKEKGDIPEGYSVSREKKERFSLILESASTNQTSMYLCASTLGAQGRQPQHFGDGTRLSIL.

The chain recombines TRBV3-1 (or the pseudogene TRBV3-2) with TRBJ2-1, with D possibly being TRBD2 (6 bases). The CDR3 runs 17 residues. V dropped 1 base and J dropped 6 bases, with 19 bases sitting between them. The germline CDR1 and CDR2 sequences are LGHDT and YNNKEL (reference sequence). CDR3 sequence: CASSQGARLVLSNEQFF. In nucleotides, the CDR3 is TGTGCCAGCAGCCAAGGGGCGAGACTAGTTCTAAGCAATGAGCAGTTCTTC.

The J gene is TRBJ1-6, the V gene TRBV30; D is uncertain. This CDR3 has 11 amino acids. Per the germline V gene, CDR1 is GTSNPN and CDR2 is SVGIG (reference sequence). The V end lost 2 bases, the J end lost 8 bases, and 4 bases lay between the germline ends. CDR3 sequence reads: CAWSSYSPLHF. The CDR3 region has the DNA TGTGCCTGGAGTTCCTATTCACCCCTCCACTTT.

This chain uses TRBV3-1 (or the pseudogene TRBV3-2) with TRBJ2-7; TRBD1 is a possible D gene (6 bases). The germline gives CDR1 LGHDT, CDR2 YNNKEL (reference sequence). This CDR3 region has 16 residues. V was pared by 4 bases and J by 2 bases, with 18 bases between. The CDR3 DNA reads TGTGCCAGCAGCCTCCCTTTAGGGGGAGTTACCTACGAGCAGTACTTC. Its translation: CASSLPLGGVTYEQYF.

V is TRBV3-1 (or the pseudogene TRBV3-2) and J is TRBJ1-2; 7 bases are shared with TRBD1. With 0 bases clipped from V and 7 bases from J, the junction kept 17 bases outside the gene matches. The CDR3 runs to 18 residues. The germline gives CDR1 LGHDT, CDR2 YNNKEL (reference sequence). CDR3 sequence (DNA): TGTGCCAGCAGCCAAGATTTGGGTCGGGGACAGCTAGAAGGTGGCTACACCTTC. Its translation: CASSQDLGRGQLEGGYTF.

To note about this clone: Other DNA sequences of this sample code for an identical CDR3. This chain links TRBV10-3 with TRBJ1-6; the D gene is possibly TRBD1 (6 bases). This CDR3 is built from 14 residues. Per the germline V gene, CDR1 is ENHRY and CDR2 is SYGVKD. Trimming pared 1 base from V and 9 bases from J, leaving 10 bases between. The CDR3, as DNA: TGTGCCATCAGTGAGTGGGGGCAGGGTTCACCCCTCCACTTT. Its translation is CAISEWGQGSPLHF.

This clone has more than one count but fewer than ten. The chain combines TRBV28 with TRBJ2-2, with 7 nucleotides matching TRBD2. CDR3 size: 15 residues. The J segment lost 4 bases and the V segment lost 5 bases, leaving 7 bases of the junction unmatched. The V gene's germline CDR1 is MDHEN and CDR2 SYDVKM. The CDR3 DNA reads TGTGCCAGCAGTCCCGGCGGGGGTGGCACCGGGGAGCTGTTTTTT. This gives the protein CASSPGGGGTGELFF.

J is TRBJ2-5 and V is TRBV20-1; weak D call: TRBD1 (5 bases). V was cut by 7 bases and J by 1 base, with 7 bases left in between. CDR1 is DFQATT and CDR2 is SNEGSKA in the germline V gene (reference sequence). CDR3 length: 11 residues. As DNA, the CDR3 is TGCAGTGGACAGTTCCAAGAGACCCAGTACTTC. It is translated as CSGQFQETQYF.

V is TRBV5-1 and J is TRBJ1-1; no definite D call. Deletions cut 7 bases from V and 2 bases from J, with 18 bases between. The germline CDR1 and CDR2 sequences are SGHRS and YFSETQ. The CDR3 has 15 residues. This CDR3 reads CASHPSPNSNTEAFF. For the CDR3, the DNA is TGCGCCAGCCACCCCTCACCTAACAGTAACACTGAAGCTTTCTTT.

The genes are TRBV3-1 (or the pseudogene TRBV3-2) and TRBJ1-1; D remains ambiguous. Germline assignment: CDR1 LGHDT and CDR2 YNNKEL (reference sequence). The CDR3 extends over 14 amino acids. Deletions cut 1 base from V and 3 bases from J, with 9 bases between. The CDR3 loop reads CASSQGGYHTEAFF. The CDR3 DNA reads as TGTGCCAGCAGCCAAGGAGGATACCACACTGAAGCTTTCTTT.

V usage is TRBV18 and J usage is TRBJ1-5; 8 bases agree with TRBD1. Per germline, CDR1 KGHSH and CDR2 LQKENI. V lost 2 bases to trimming and J lost 6 bases; unmatched junction nucleotides: 12. The CDR3 has 17 amino acids. This CDR3 is CASSPDRAGGSGQPQHF. CDR3 bases: TGTGCCAGCTCACCAGACCGGGCAGGGGGCAGTGGTCAGCCCCAGCATTTT.

This clone was counted a single time. The chain has TRBV28 and TRBJ1-1, with 10 bases identical to TRBD1. This CDR3 is 15 amino acids long. Germline CDR1 reads MDHEN; CDR2 reads SYDVKM. Trimming took 4 bases from V and 1 from J; bases not matched to a gene: 3. The CDR3 sequence: CASSYRDRGNTEAFF. CDR3 nucleotides: TGTGCCAGCAGTTACCGGGACAGGGGGAACACTGAAGCTTTCTTT.

This clone was counted a few times. This chain uses TRBV6-4 with TRBJ2-3; D call uncertain. V lost 3 bases and J 0 bases, leaving 10 bases between the germline ends. The CDR3 loop spans 15 amino acids. Germline V gene lookup returns CDR1 MRHNA and CDR2 SNTAGT. This CDR3 is CASSDRGDSTDTQYF. For the CDR3, the DNA is TGTGCCAGCAGTGATCGCGGAGATAGCACAGATACGCAGTATTTT.